The present T cell receptor beta chain was sequenced within a study of cytomegalovirus exposure and HLA in healthy donors. Details on this clone: What it binds is not known.

Germline assignment: CDR1 SGHNT and CDR2 YYREEE (reference sequence). Trimming removed 2 bases at V and 0 bases at J, with 8 bases between. The CDR3 runs to 14 residues. Whole-study findings and limits: TCR beta chains numbering roughly 150 were designated cytomegalovirus-associated. An apparent linkage of common viral pathogens to several of the most significant clusters emerged in a later analysis.

In the PCR, 60 Vbeta and 13 Jbeta primers were used. Sequenced by immunoSEQ multiplex PCR; TCRdb stores in-frame clones only, minus some. The sample has some 160,000 clones, 80% seen once. The specimen sequenced was PBMCs. The chain is built from TRBV5-4 and TRBJ1-1, with a tentative D call TRBD1 (5 bases). The sequence came from a man aged 40-49 years in good health and CMV-seronegative. This CDR3 is CASSLKGMNTEAFF. The CDR3 region has the DNA TGTGCCAGCAGCTTAAAGGGGATGAACACTGAAGCTTTCTTT.